The following is a T cell receptor (beta chain) sequence with its context. Sequenced by immunoSEQ multiplex PCR; TCRdb stores in-frame clones only, minus some. The sample yields about 280,000 clones, 75% to 90% seen once. What the recovered Cohort 3 donors had was two negative PCRs, clearance, or symptom resolution. The CDR3 covers 11 residues. V shed 3 bases and J shed 11 bases, with 7 bases lying between them. The sample comes from a study of blood T cell repertoires in COVID-19. The wider study: T cells, B-cell-depleted T cells, or PBMCs supplied cDNA or gDNA.

This sequence originates from a woman between 50 and 59 years old who had recovered from COVID-19. The sample comprised PBMCs or T cells enriched from blood (not recorded which). The chain links TRBV12-3 or TRBV12-4 to TRBJ1-4; maybe TRBD1 (6 bases). The CDR3 sequence: CASSFGQKLFF. The DNA of the CDR3 is TGTGCCAGCAGTTTCGGACAGAAACTGTTTTTT.